These 26 T cell receptor beta chains came from one sample sequenced in a study of OX40 agonist ivuxolimab in advanced cancers. Sequencing used immunoSEQ multiplex PCR; TCRdb keeps in-frame clones, though not all of them. The sample holds tens of thousands of clones, 80% seen once. Material: CD4+ or CD8+ T cells sorted from blood, obtained in a trial of the OX40 agonist ivuxolimab. These receptors all come from an adult with an advanced solid tumor such as melanoma, head and neck, liver or kidney cancer.

The chain has TRBV6-5 and TRBJ1-2; D unresolved. The CDR3 runs to 13 residues. V lost 6 bases to trimming and J lost 6 bases, with 14 bases between them. Germline loops: CDR1 MNHEY, CDR2 SVGAGI. CDR3 sequence: CASRRSGEDGYTF. CDR3 DNA: TGTGCCAGCAGGAGATCCGGGGAGGATGGCTACACCTTC.

This rearrangement joins TRBV5-1 to TRBJ2-7; 9 bases are shared with TRBD1. From germline, CDR1 is SGHRS and CDR2 YFSETQ. This CDR3 region has 15 residues. V trimming: 0 bases; J trimming: 1 base; junction bases outside the gene matches: 2. The CDR3 bases are TGCGCCAGCAGCTTGGCCGGACAGGGGTCCTACGAGCAGTACTTC. Translating it yields CASSLAGQGSYEQYF.

Within the sample, this clone is medium-sized. This chain connects TRBV11-1 to TRBJ2-7; TRBD2 might be the D (6 bases). Germline V gene sequence: CDR1 SGHAT, CDR2 FQDESV (reference sequence). The CDR3 spans 13 residues. The germline V and J ends were trimmed by 5 bases and 5 bases, with 13 bases remaining between them. The CDR3 spells CASSRPGRNEQYF. In DNA form, the CDR3 reads TGTGCCAGCAGCCGTCCAGGGAGGAACGAGCAGTACTTC.

This chain uses TRBV19 with TRBJ1-1; TRBD1 aligns across 7 bases. Germline lookup yields CDR1 LNHDA and CDR2 SQIVND (reference sequence). J was trimmed by 8 bases and V by 4 bases; bases with no gene match: 7. The CDR3 is 13 residues long. CDR3 region: CASSRDRGREAFF. As DNA, the CDR3 is TGTGCCAGTAGTAGGGACAGAGGGCGGGAAGCTTTCTTT.

V and J are TRBV4-2 and TRBJ2-1, with 9 positions matching TRBD2. The CDR3 totals 17 residues. The V and J ends lost 0 bases and 0 bases, in that order; junction bases with no gene match: 3. Germline CDR1 is LGHNA and CDR2 is YNFKEQ. CDR3 loop: CASSQELAGSSYNEQFF. In DNA, the CDR3 is TGTGCCAGCAGCCAAGAACTAGCGGGCAGCTCCTACAATGAGCAGTTCTTC.

The chain employs TRBV18 and TRBJ2-6; tentatively, D is TRBD1 or TRBD2 (5 bases each). Germline V lookup: CDR1 KGHSH, CDR2 LQKENI. This CDR3 is built from 14 residues. V shed 4 bases and J shed 2 bases, with 6 bases lying between them. The CDR3 reads CASSRGTGANVLTF. DNA of the CDR3: TGTGCCAGCTCACGGGGGACTGGGGCCAACGTCCTGACTTTC.

This clone was observed once. The rearrangement links TRBV30 to TRBJ2-3, with 10 positions matching TRBD2. The CDR3 length is 15 residues. Trimming cost V 3 bases and J 3 bases; bases outside gene matches: 6. Germline V CDR1 and CDR2: GTSNPN, SVGIG (reference sequence). CDR3 DNA sequence: TGTGCCTGGAGGGGACTAGCGCTTAGAACAGATACGCAGTATTTT. Translating it yields CAWRGLALRTDTQYF.

This clone was counted only a few times. The chain links TRBV7-2 to TRBJ2-1, with TRBD2 identical over 8 bases. This CDR3 comprises 15 residues. The junction had 3 bases not matched to a gene; V was cut back by 4 bases and J by 1 base. From germline, CDR1 is SGHTA and CDR2 FQGNSA. The CDR3 DNA follows: TGTGCCAGCAGCTCGGGACTAGGTTCCTACAATGAGCAGTTCTTC. Amino acid sequence: CASSSGLGSYNEQFF.

This clone was seen only a few times. The chain carries TRBV18 and TRBJ1-2; no firm D call. CDR1 and CDR2 (germline): KGHSH, LQKENI. The CDR3 consists of 12 residues. Trimming cost V 2 bases and J 6 bases, with 7 bases left between them. The CDR3 DNA follows: TGTGCCAGCTCACCAGGGCCCGATGGCTACACCTTC. It encodes CASSPGPDGYTF.

The rearrangement links TRBV19 to TRBJ1-4; D is unresolved. V dropped 5 bases and J dropped 8 bases, with 15 bases sitting between them. The V gene's germline CDR1 is LNHDA and CDR2 SQIVND (reference sequence). The CDR3 length is 14 residues. The CDR3 DNA follows: TGTGCCAGTAGTTTCCCGAAACGGGGAGAAAAACTGTTTTTT. Protein sequence: CASSFPKRGEKLFF.

The V and J genes are TRBV7-6 and TRBJ1-1, with D tentatively TRBD1 (5 bases). V lost 4 bases to trimming and J lost 5 bases, with 11 bases between them. CDR3 length: 13 residues. Germline CDR1 SGHVS, CDR2 FNYEAQ. CDR3 sequence (DNA): TGTGCCAGCAGCTCGCAGGGTAATACTGAAGCTTTCTTT. This codes for CASSSQGNTEAFF.

The rearrangement links TRBV10-3 to TRBJ2-3; 12 bases line up with TRBD2. The germline V gene encodes CDR1 ENHRY and CDR2 SYGVKD. The CDR3 has 17 amino acids. J was trimmed by 0 bases and V by 6 bases; bases with no gene match: 7. CDR3 nucleotides: TGTGCCATCAGGCTGACTAGCGGGAGAGGTAGCACAGATACGCAGTATTTT. Translating it yields CAIRLTSGRGSTDTQYF.

This clone occurred once. The chain recombines TRBV6-5 with TRBJ2-7; 12 bases map to TRBD2. Per germline, CDR1 MNHEY and CDR2 SVGAGI. The CDR3 contains 14 residues. Trimming at V came to 8 bases and at J to 2 bases, leaving 4 bases not matched to a gene. CDR3 loop: CASGRLAGAYEQYF. Here the CDR3 DNA reads TGTGCCAGCGGCCGACTAGCGGGGGCCTACGAGCAGTACTTC.

V and J are TRBV14 and TRBJ2-7, with D unresolved. Germline V gives CDR1 SGHDN, CDR2 FVKESK. Trimming took off 2 bases at V and 4 bases at J, with 3 bases between the two ends. CDR3 length: 11 amino acids. This chain's CDR3 is CASSQLYEQYF. For the CDR3, the DNA is TGTGCCAGCAGCCAACTATACGAGCAGTACTTC.

The chain joins TRBV29-1 to TRBJ1-2; 10 bases line up with TRBD1. Germline values: CDR1 SQVTM, CDR2 ANQGSEA. The CDR3 is made up of 13 amino acids. The ends lost 8 bases at V and 8 bases at J; junction bases unmatched: 11. The CDR3 DNA follows: TGCAGCCTAAGGGACAGGGGCATCGAAGGCTACACCTTC. This translates into CSLRDRGIEGYTF.

J is TRBJ2-7 and V is TRBV30, with D maybe TRBD2 (5 bases). The V gene's germline CDR1 is GTSNPN and CDR2 SVGIG (reference sequence). The germline V and J ends were trimmed by 0 bases and 6 bases, with 12 bases remaining between them. The CDR3 sequence is 13 residues long. The CDR3 is CAWSVPPGSEQYF. DNA of the CDR3: TGTGCCTGGAGTGTACCCCCGGGGAGCGAGCAGTACTTC. Variable domain in full (rest from reference TRBV30 and TRBJ2-7): SQTIHQWPATLVQPVGSPLSLECTVEGTSNPNLYWYRQAAGRGLQLLFYSVGIGQISSEVPQNLSASRPQDRQFILSSKKLLLSDSGFYLCAWSVPPGSEQYFGPGTRLTVT.

The V call is TRBV5-6, the J call TRBJ2-3; TRBD1 agrees at 10 bases. Germline V gene data show CDR1 as SGHDT and CDR2 as YYEEEE. The V gene end was trimmed by 4 bases and the J gene end by 1 base; junction bases not matched to a gene: 6. CDR3 length: 16 residues. CDR3 bases: TGTGCCAGCAGCCGACGGACAGGGGGACGCACAGATACGCAGTATTTT. Its protein is CASSRRTGGRTDTQYF.

The CDR3 reads CASSAGTQINEKLFF. DNA for the CDR3: TGTGCCAGCAGCGCCGGGACCCAGATTAATGAAAAACTGTTTTTT. The chain links TRBV9 to TRBJ1-4; D is possibly TRBD1 (5 bases). The CDR3 is made up of 15 amino acids. Germline loops: CDR1 SGDLS, CDR2 YYNGEE. V lost 3 bases to trimming and J lost 4 bases, with 13 bases between them.

The rearrangement uses TRBV27 and TRBJ2-2; D uncertain. V lost 2 bases and J lost 4, with 11 bases in between. CDR3 length: 15 residues. The germline V gene has CDR1 MNHEY and CDR2 SMNVEV (reference sequence). The CDR3 sequence is CASSLELRVTGELFF. The CDR3 DNA reads TGTGCCAGCAGTTTAGAGCTTCGGGTCACCGGGGAGCTGTTTTTT.

The rearrangement joins TRBV9 to TRBJ2-1, with TRBD2 matching over 13 bases. Germline V CDR1 and CDR2: SGDLS, YYNGEE. The CDR3 has 16 amino acids. The V gene end was trimmed by 6 bases and the J gene end by 7 bases; junction bases not matched to a gene: 10. This CDR3 reads CASTSAGTSGKNEQFF. For the CDR3, the DNA is TGTGCCAGCACCTCAGCTGGGACTAGCGGGAAAAATGAGCAGTTCTTC.

The gene calls are TRBV5-1 and TRBJ1-2; weak D call: TRBD1 (6 bases). The germline V and J ends were trimmed by 0 bases and 2 bases, with 14 bases remaining between them. The CDR3 consists of 16 residues. Per germline, CDR1 SGHRS and CDR2 YFSETQ. In DNA, the CDR3 is TGCGCCAGCAGCTTGGCCGGGGGGGCGGGCAACTATGGCTACACCTTC. Translated, it gives CASSLAGGAGNYGYTF.

The V and J genes are TRBV6-5 and TRBJ2-7; D might be TRBD1 or TRBD2, each matching 6 bases. This CDR3 comprises 13 residues. In germline, CDR1 is MNHEY, CDR2 SVGAGI. Trimming removed 5 bases at V and 5 bases at J, with 13 bases between. For the CDR3, the DNA is TGTGCCAGCAGTCGCCCGGAGGGGGACGAGCAGTACTTC. Protein sequence: CASSRPEGDEQYF.

The V gene is TRBV28, the J gene TRBJ2-3; D is uncertain. V was trimmed by 3 bases and J by 0 bases, leaving 10 bases between them. The CDR3 covers 15 residues. The V gene's germline CDR1 is MDHEN and CDR2 SYDVKM. DNA of the CDR3: TGTGCCAGCAGTTTGGTACCCATCAGCACAGATACGCAGTATTTT. Residues: CASSLVPISTDTQYF. Variable domain in full (rest from reference TRBV28 and TRBJ2-3): DVKVTQSSRYLVKRTGEKVFLECVQDMDHENMFWYRQDPGLGLRLIYFSYDVKMKEKGDIPEGYSVSREKKERFSLILESASTNQTSMYLCASSLVPISTDTQYFGPGTRLTVL.

J is TRBJ2-3 and V is TRBV30, with 8 bases that match TRBD1. V shed 2 bases, J shed 1 base, and the junction held 5 bases outside the gene matches. This CDR3 comprises 15 residues. CDR1 is GTSNPN and CDR2 is SVGIG in the germline V gene (reference sequence). CDR3 region: CAWSHGDRRTDTQYF. In nucleotides, the CDR3 is TGTGCCTGGAGTCATGGGGACAGGCGCACAGATACGCAGTATTTT.

The V call is TRBV19, the J call TRBJ2-2; no clear D. Germline CDR1 and CDR2: LNHDA and SQIVND (reference sequence). Between the trimmed V and J ends, which lost 6 bases and 0 bases, there was a span of 8 bases. This CDR3 has 14 residues. The DNA for the CDR3 is TGTGCCAGTAGGTGGATTTCGAACACCGGGGAGCTGTTTTTT. As protein: CASRWISNTGELFF.

The chain uses TRBV6-6 and TRBJ2-3, with D tentatively TRBD2 (6 bases). The CDR3 is 15 amino acids. Germline V lookup: CDR1 MNHNY, CDR2 SVGAGI (reference sequence). The germline V and J ends were trimmed by 5 bases and 0 bases, with 12 bases remaining between them. CDR3 protein: CASSRDFTSTDTQYF. CDR3 nucleotides: TGTGCCAGCAGTCGGGACTTTACTAGCACAGATACGCAGTATTTT.